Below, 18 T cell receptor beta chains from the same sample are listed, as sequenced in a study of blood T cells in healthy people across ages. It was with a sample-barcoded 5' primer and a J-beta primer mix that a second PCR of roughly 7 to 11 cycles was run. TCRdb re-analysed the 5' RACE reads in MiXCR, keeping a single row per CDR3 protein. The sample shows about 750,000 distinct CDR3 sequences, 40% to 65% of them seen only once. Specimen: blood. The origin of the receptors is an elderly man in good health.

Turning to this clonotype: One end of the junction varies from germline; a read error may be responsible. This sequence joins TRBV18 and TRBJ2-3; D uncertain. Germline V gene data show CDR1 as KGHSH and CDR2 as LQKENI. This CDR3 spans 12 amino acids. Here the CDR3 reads CASAPEHRYAYF. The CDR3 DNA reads TGTGCCAGCGCACCGGAGCACAGATACGCGTATTTT. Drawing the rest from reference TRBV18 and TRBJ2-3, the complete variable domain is NAGVMQNPRHLVRRRGQEARLRCSPMKGHSHVYWYRQLPEEGLKFMVYLQKENIIDESGMPKERFSAEFPKEGPSILRIQQVVRGDSAAYFCASAPEHRYAYFGPGTRLTVL.

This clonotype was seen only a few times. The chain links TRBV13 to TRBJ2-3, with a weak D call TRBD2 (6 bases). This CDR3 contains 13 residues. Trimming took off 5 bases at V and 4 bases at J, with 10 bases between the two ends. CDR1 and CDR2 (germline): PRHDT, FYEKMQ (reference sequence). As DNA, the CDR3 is TGTGCCAGCAGCGTCGGGAGCGCAGATACGCAGTATTTT. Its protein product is CASSVGSADTQYF.

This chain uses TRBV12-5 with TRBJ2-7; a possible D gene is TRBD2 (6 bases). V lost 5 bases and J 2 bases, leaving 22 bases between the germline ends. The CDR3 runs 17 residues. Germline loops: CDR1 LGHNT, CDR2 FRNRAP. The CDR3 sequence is CASGLGGLGKPTYEQYF. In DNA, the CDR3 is TGTGCTAGTGGTCTCGGGGGTCTGGGGAAGCCAACCTACGAGCAGTACTTC.

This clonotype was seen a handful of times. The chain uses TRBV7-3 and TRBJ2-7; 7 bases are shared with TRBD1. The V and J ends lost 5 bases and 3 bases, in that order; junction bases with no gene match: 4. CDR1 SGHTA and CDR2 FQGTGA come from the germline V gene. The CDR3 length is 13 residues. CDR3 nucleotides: TGTGCCAGCAGCCGGGACAGTTTCTACGAGCAGTACTTC. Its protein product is CASSRDSFYEQYF.

CDR3 loop: CSAGTGTWDEQYF. CDR3 nucleotide sequence: TGCAGCGCCGGAACAGGGACTTGGGACGAGCAGTACTTC. The V call is TRBV29-1, the J call TRBJ2-5; TRBD1 or TRBD2 may be the D gene (6 bases each). The J call may not be correct, given that the DNA end is closer to TRBJ2-7. The CDR3 has 13 residues. Germline lookup yields CDR1 SQVTM and CDR2 ANQGSEA.

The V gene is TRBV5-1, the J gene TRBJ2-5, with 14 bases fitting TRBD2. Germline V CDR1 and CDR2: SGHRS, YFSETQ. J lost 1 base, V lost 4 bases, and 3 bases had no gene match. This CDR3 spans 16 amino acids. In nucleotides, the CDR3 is TGCGCCAGCAGCGTGGGACTAGCGGGAGCCCAAGAGACCCAGTACTTC. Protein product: CASSVGLAGAQETQYF.

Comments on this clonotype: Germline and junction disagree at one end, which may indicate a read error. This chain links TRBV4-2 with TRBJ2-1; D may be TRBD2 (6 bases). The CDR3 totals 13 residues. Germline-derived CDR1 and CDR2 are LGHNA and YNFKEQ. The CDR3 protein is CASTQDAEGEQFF. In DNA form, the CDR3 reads TGTGCCAGCACCCAAGATGCGGAGGGCGAGCAGTTCTTC.

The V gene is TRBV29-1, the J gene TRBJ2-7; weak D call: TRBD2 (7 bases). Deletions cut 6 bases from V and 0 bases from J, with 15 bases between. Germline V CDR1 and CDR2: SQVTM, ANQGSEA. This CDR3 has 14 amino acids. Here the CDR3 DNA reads TGCAGCGTCACGGGGGGCGGGGGCTCCTACGAGCAGTACTTC. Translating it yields CSVTGGGGSYEQYF.

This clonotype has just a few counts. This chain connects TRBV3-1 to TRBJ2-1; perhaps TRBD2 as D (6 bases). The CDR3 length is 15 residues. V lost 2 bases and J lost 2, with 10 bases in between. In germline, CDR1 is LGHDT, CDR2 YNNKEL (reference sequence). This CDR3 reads CASSQFTGAYNEQFF. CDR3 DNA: TGTGCCAGCAGCCAATTCACGGGAGCCTACAATGAGCAGTTCTTC.

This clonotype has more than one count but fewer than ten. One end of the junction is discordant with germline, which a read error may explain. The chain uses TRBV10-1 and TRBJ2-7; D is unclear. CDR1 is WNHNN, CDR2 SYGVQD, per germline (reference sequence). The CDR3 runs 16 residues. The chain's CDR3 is CASPIMAQTFSHEQYF. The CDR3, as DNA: TGCGCCAGCCCCATCATGGCGCAAACTTTCTCCCACGAGCAGTACTTC.

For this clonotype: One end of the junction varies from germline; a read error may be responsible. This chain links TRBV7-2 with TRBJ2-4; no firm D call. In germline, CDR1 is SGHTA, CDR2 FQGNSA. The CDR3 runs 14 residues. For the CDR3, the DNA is TGTGCCAGCAGCGTAGCCCTAGCCAAAAACATTCAGTACTTC. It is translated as CASSVALAKNIQYF.

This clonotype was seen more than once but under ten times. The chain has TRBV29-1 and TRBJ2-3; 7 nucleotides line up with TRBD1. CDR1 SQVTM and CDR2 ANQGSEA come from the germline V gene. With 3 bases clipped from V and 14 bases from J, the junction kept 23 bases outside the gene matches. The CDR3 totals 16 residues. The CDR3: CSVEPRQGPSYGDAYF. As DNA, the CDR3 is TGCAGCGTTGAGCCCAGACAGGGTCCCTCGTACGGAGACGCGTATTTT.

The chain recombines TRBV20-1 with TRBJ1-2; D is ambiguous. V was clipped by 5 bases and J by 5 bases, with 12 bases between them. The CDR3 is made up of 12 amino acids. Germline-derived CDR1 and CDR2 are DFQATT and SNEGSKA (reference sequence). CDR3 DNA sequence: TGCAGTGCTCATGTAGGAGGATATGGCTACACCTTC. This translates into CSAHVGGYGYTF.

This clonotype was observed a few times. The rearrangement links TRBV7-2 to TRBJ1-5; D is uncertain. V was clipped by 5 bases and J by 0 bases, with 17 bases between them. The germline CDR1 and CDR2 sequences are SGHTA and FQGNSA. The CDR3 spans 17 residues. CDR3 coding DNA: TGTGCCAGCAGCCCCGGGAGATTCCGTTATAGCAATCAGCCCCAGCATTTT. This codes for CASSPGRFRYSNQPQHF.

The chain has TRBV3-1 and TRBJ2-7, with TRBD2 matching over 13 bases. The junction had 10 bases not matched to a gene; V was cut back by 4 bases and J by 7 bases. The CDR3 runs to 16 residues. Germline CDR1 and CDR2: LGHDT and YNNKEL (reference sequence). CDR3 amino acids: CASSPSGLAGLWEQYF. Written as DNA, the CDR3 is TGTGCCAGCAGCCCATCGGGACTAGCGGGACTCTGGGAGCAGTACTTC.

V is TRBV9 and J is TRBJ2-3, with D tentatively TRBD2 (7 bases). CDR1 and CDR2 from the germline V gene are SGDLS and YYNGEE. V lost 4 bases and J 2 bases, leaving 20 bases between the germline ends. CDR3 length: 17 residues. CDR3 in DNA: TGTGCCAGCAGCCCCTCGGGGGCGGGAGCTCTCACAGATACGCAGTATTTT. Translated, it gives CASSPSGAGALTDTQYF.

The CDR3 protein is CASSGGLLGYTF. CDR3 coding DNA: TGTGCCAGCTCTGGAGGACTACTGGGCTACACCTTC. The chain recombines TRBV3-1 with TRBJ1-2, with no clear D. Per germline, CDR1 LGHDT and CDR2 YNNKEL (reference sequence). The germline V and J ends were trimmed by 8 bases and 8 bases, with 15 bases remaining between them. The CDR3 runs 12 residues.

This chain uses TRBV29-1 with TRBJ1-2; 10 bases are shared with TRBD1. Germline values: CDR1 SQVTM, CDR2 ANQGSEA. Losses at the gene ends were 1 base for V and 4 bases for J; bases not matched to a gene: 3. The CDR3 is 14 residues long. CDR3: CSVEARDRGYGYTF. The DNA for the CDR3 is TGCAGCGTTGAAGCCCGGGACAGGGGCTATGGCTACACCTTC.